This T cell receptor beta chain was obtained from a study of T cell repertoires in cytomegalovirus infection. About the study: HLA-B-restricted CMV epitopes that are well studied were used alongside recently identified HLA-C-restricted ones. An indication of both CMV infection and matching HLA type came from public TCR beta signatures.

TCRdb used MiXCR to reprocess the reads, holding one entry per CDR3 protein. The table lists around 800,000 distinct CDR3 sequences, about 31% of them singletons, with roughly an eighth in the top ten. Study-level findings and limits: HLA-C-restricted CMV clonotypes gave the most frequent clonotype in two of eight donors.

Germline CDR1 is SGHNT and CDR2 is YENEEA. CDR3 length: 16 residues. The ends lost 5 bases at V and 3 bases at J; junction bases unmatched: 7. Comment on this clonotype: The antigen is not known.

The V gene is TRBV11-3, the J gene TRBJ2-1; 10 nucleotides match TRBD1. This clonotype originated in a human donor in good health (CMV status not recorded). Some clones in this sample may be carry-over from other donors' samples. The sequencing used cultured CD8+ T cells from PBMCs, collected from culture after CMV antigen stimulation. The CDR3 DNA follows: TGTGCCAGCAGCCGAACGGGACAGGGGAACTACAATGAGCAGTTCTTC. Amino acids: CASSRTGQGNYNEQFF.